These 2 T cell receptor beta chains were all obtained from the same sample, sequenced in a study of identical twins. TCRdb re-analysed the 5' RACE reads in MiXCR, keeping a single row per CDR3 protein. The table has roughly 1,500,000 distinct CDR3 sequences, more than 30% seen once; the top ten hold about 0.25%. The specimen sequenced was cord blood. The source is a newborn girl in good health.

The chain uses TRBV12-3 or TRBV12-4 and TRBJ1-2; 7 nucleotides match TRBD1. V was pared by 6 bases and J by 7 bases, with 14 bases of the junction left unmatched. The CDR3 consists of 15 residues. CDR3 bases: TGTGCCAGCAGCGTGGCTAGGAGGGGGCGGAGTGGCTACACCTTC. Residues: CASSVARRGRSGYTF.

This chain uses TRBV6-5 with TRBJ2-5; 7 bases line up with TRBD1. The CDR3 covers 19 residues. V was clipped by 2 bases and J by 0 bases; unmatched bases: 15. Germline CDR1 reads MNHEY; CDR2 reads SVGAGI. This CDR3 is CASSYVVPAGQGDQETQYF. In nucleotides, the CDR3 is TGTGCCAGCAGTTACGTTGTCCCCGCGGGTCAGGGGGACCAAGAGACCCAGTACTTC.